The present TCR beta chain was sequenced within a study of blood T cell repertoires in COVID-19. Study-wide context: The analysed material was cDNA or gDNA that came from T cells, B-cell-depleted T cells, or PBMCs.

The CDR3 has 16 amino acids. Germline values: CDR1 SGHRS, CDR2 YFSETQ. V was pared by 4 bases and J by 5 bases, with 11 bases of the junction left unmatched. Only in-frame clones appear in the TCRdb table, and some are missing; sequencing was by immunoSEQ multiplex PCR. This repertoire shows 200,000 or so clones, 75% to 85% found once; its top ten account for about 12%. This clonotype originated in a woman aged 80 or over with COVID-19, enrolled during active disease. What was sequenced was peripheral blood. This chain connects TRBV5-1 to TRBJ1-4; 7 bases align to TRBD1. CDR3 loop: CASSRGTVKSNEKLFF. The DNA of the CDR3 is TGCGCCAGCAGCCGTGGGACAGTAAAATCCAATGAAAAACTGTTTTTT.